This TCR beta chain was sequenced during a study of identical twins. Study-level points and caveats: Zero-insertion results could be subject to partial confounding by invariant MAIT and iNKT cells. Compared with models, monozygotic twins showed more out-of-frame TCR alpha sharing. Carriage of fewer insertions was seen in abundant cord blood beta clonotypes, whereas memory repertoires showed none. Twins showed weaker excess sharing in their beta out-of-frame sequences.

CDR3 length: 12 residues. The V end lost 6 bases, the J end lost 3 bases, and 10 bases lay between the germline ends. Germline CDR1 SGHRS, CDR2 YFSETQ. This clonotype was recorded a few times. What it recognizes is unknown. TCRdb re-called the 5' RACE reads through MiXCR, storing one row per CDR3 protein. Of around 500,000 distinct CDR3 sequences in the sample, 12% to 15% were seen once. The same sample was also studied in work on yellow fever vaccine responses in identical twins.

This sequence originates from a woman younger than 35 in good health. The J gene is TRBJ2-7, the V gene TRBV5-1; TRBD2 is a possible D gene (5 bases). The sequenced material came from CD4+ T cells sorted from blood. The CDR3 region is CASNNGIYEQYF. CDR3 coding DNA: TGCGCCAGCAACAACGGGATCTACGAGCAGTACTTC. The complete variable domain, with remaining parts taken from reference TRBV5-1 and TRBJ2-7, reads KAGVTQTPRYLIKTRGQQVTLSCSPISGHRSVSWYQQTPGQGLQFLFEYFSETQRNKGNFPGRFSGRQFSNSRSEMNVSTLELGDSALYLCASNNGIYEQYFGPGTRLTVT.